This T cell receptor beta chain originates from a study of OX40 agonist ivuxolimab in advanced cancers. Study as a whole: Each patient was given ivuxolimab into a vein every 2 weeks, at 0.01 to 10 mg/kg. From roughly 20 to 90 years was the age range, with a mean of about 54 years, and around 83% were male. Regarding the study as a whole: People who partly responded at 0.1-3.0 mg/kg had some of the least clonal expansion seen. The study observed clonal expansion of CD4+ and CD8+ blood T cells by week 6 at 0.1 to 3.0 mg/kg.

Germline CDR1 SQVTM, CDR2 ANQGSEA. The CDR3 length is 12 residues. Sequenced by immunoSEQ multiplex PCR; TCRdb stores in-frame clones only, minus some. Altogether 35,000 to 40,000 clones are present, roughly four fifths being singletons, with the ten largest covering about 2%. On this clone: Its antigen remains unknown.

This clonotype was obtained from an adult with an advanced solid tumor such as melanoma, head and neck, liver or kidney cancer. Source: CD4+ or CD8+ T cells sorted from blood, taken in a trial of the OX40 agonist ivuxolimab. The rearrangement joins TRBV29-1 to TRBJ2-5, with 10 bases that match TRBD1. TRBJ2-7 matches the DNA end more closely, so the J call is doubtful. CDR3 loop: CSADRGPGEQYF. In DNA, the CDR3 is TGCAGCGCAGACAGGGGGCCCGGCGAGCAGTACTTC.